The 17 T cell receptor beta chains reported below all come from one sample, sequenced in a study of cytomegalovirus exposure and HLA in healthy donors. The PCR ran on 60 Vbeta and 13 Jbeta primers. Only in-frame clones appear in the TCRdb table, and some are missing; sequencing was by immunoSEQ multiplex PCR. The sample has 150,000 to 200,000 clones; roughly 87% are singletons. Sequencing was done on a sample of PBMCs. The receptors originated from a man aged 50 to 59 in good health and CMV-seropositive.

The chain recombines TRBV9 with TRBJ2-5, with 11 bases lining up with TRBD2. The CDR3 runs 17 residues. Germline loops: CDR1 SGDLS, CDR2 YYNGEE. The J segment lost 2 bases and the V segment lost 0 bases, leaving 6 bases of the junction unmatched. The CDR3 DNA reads TGTGCCAGCAGCGTAGGGCTAGCGGGGGGATTACAAGAGACCCAGTACTTC. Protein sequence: CASSVGLAGGLQETQYF.

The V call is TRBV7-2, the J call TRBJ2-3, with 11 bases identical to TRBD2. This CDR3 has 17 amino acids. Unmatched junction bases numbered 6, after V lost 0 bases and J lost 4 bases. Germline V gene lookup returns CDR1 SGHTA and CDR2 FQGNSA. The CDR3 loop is CASSLALAGGPSDTQYF. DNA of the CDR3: TGTGCCAGCAGCTTAGCATTAGCGGGGGGGCCATCAGATACGCAGTATTTT.

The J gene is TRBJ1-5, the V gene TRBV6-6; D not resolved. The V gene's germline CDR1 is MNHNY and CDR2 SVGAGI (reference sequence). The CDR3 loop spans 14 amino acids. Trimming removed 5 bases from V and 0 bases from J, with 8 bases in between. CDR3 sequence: CASSQAHSNQPQHF. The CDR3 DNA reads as TGTGCCAGCAGTCAGGCTCATAGCAATCAGCCCCAGCATTTT.

The DNA for the CDR3 is TGTGCCTGGGGGGGGACTAGCGGGTCCTACAATGAGCAGTTCTTC. Its protein is CAWGGTSGSYNEQFF. The genes are TRBV30 and TRBJ2-1; 12 bases line up with TRBD2. The trim removed 5 bases at V and 1 base at J, leaving 3 bases unmatched. The CDR3 runs to 15 residues. The germline CDR1 and CDR2 sequences are GTSNPN and SVGIG (reference sequence).

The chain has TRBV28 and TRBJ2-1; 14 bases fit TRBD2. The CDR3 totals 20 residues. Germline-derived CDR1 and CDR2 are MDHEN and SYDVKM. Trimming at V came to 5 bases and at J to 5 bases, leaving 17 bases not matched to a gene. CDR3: CASSPRTSGRIARLDNEQFF. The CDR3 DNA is TGTGCCAGCAGTCCACGGACTAGCGGGAGGATCGCCCGTTTGGACAATGAGCAGTTCTTC.

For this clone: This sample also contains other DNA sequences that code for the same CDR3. The CDR3 sequence is CASSVGREGYGYTF. CDR3 coding DNA: TGTGCCAGCAGCGTAGGCAGGGAGGGCTATGGCTACACCTTC. V usage is TRBV9 and J usage is TRBJ1-2; D possibly corresponds to TRBD1 (5 bases). There are 14 residues in the CDR3. Germline CDR1 is SGDLS and CDR2 is YYNGEE. V gave up 0 bases and J gave up 4 bases, with 10 bases separating them.

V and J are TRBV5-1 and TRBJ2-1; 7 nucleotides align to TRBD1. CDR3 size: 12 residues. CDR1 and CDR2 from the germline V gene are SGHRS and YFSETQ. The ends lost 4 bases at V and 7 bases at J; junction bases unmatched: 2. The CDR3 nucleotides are TGCGCCAGCAGCGTACAGGGGAATGAGCAGTTCTTC. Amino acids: CASSVQGNEQFF.

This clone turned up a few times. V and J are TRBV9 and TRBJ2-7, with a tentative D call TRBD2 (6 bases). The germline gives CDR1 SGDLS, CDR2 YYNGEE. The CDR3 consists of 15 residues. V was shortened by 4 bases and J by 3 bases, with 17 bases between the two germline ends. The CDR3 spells CASSQGSSANYEQYF. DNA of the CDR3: TGTGCCAGCAGCCAAGGGTCTAGCGCCAACTACGAGCAGTACTTC.

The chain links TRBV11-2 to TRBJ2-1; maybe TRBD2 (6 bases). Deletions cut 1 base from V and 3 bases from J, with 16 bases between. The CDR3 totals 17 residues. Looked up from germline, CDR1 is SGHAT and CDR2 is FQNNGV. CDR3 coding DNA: TGTGCCAGCAGCTTAGGGGGGAGGCGTGGAATCTACAATGAGCAGTTCTTC. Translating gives CASSLGGRRGIYNEQFF.

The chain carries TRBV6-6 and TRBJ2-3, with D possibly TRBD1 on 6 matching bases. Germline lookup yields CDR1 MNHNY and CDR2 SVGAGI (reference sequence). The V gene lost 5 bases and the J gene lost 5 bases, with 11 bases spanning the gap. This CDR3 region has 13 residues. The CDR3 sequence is CASSLQGLDTQYF. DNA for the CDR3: TGTGCCAGCAGTCTACAGGGTTTAGATACGCAGTATTTT.

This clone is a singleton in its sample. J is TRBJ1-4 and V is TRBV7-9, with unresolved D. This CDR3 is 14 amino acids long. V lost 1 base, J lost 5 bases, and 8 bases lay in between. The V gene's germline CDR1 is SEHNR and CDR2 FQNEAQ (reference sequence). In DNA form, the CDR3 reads TGTGCCAGCAGCTTAGACCTGCAGAATGAAAAACTGTTTTTT. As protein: CASSLDLQNEKLFF.

DNA of the CDR3: TGTGCCAGTAGTCGATCGAGGGATGAAAAACTGTTTTTT. Translation: CASSRSRDEKLFF. The chain couples TRBV19 to TRBJ1-4; D gene unclear. Trimming left V 5 bases short and J 6 bases short, with 10 bases between. Germline V gene data show CDR1 as LNHDA and CDR2 as SQIVND (reference sequence). This CDR3 spans 13 amino acids. The full variable domain, completed using reference TRBV19 and TRBJ1-4, is DGGITQSPKYLFRKEGQNVTLSCEQNLNHDAMYWYRQDPGQGLRLIYYSQIVNDFQKGDIAEGYSVSREKKESFPLTVTSAQKNPTAFYLCASSRSRDEKLFFGSGTQLSVL.

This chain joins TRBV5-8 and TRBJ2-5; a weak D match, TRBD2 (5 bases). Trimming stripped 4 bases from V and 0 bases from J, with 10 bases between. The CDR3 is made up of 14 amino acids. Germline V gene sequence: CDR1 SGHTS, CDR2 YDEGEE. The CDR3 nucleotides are TGTGCCAGCAGCCTCACCGGGAACCAAGAGACCCAGTACTTC. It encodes CASSLTGNQETQYF.

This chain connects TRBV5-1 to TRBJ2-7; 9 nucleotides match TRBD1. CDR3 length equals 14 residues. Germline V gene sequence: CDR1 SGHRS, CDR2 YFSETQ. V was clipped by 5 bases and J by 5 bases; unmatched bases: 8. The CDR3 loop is CASSPGQGTDEQYF. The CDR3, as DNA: TGCGCCAGCAGTCCGGGACAGGGTACCGACGAGCAGTACTTC.

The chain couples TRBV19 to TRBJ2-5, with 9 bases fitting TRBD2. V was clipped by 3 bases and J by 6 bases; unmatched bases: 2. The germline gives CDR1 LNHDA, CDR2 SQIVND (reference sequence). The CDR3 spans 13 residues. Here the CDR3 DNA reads TGTGCCAGTAGTATTAGCGGGGGTAAGACCCAGTACTTC. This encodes CASSISGGKTQYF.

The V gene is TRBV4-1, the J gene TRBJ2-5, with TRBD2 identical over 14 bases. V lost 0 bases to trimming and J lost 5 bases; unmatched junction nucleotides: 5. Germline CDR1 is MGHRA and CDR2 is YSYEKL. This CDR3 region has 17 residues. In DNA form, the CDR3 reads TGCGCCAGCAGCCAAGATCGGGGACTAGCGGGAGTTGAGACCCAGTACTTC. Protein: CASSQDRGLAGVETQYF.

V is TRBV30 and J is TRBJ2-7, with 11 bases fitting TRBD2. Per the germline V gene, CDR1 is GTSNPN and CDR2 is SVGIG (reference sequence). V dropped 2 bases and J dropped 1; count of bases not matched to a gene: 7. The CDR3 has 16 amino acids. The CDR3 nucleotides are TGTGCCTGGAGTTCCCGACTAGCGGGACGTTCCTACGAGCAGTACTTC. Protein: CAWSSRLAGRSYEQYF.